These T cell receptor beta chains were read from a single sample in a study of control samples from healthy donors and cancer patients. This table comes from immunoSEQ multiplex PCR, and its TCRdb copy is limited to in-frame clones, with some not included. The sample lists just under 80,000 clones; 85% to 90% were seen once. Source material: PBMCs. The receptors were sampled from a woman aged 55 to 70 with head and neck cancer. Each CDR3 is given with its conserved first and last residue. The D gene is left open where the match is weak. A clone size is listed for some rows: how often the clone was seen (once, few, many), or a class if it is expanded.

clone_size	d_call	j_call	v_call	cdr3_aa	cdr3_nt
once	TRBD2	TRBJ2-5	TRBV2	CASSEGLAGEWETQYF	TGTGCCAGCAGTGAAGGGCTAGCGGGAGAGTGGGAGACCCAGTACTTC
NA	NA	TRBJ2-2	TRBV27	CASSHPSGELFF	TGTGCCAGCTCCCATCCGTCCGGGGAGCTGTTTTTT
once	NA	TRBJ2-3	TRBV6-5	CASSTVLGHTDTQYF	TGTGCCAGCAGTACCGTACTAGGTCACACAGATACGCAGTATTTT
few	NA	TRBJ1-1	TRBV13	CASSLGSNTEAFF	TGTGCCAGCAGCTTAGGGTCGAACACTGAAGCTTTCTTT
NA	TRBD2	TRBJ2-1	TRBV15	CATSRDRPSSGRIYNEQFF	TGTGCCACCAGCAGAGATCGTCCATCTAGCGGGAGGATATACAATGAGCAGTTCTTC
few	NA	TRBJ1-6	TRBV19	CASSVTGTGDSPLHF	TGTGCCAGTAGTGTCACCGGGACTGGGGATTCACCCCTCCACTTT
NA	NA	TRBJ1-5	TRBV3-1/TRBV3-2	CASSLGINQPQHF	TGTGCCAGCAGCCTCGGTATAAATCAGCCCCAGCATTTT
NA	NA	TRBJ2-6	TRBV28	CASSLWSLGANVLTF	TGTGCCAGCAGTTTATGGAGCTTGGGGGCCAACGTCCTGACTTTC
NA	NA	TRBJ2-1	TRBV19	CASSAPREAHNEQFF	TGTGCCAGTAGTGCTCCGAGGGAGGCACACAATGAGCAGTTCTTC
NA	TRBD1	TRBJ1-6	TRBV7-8	CASHTGVYNSPLHF	TGTGCCAGCCATACAGGGGTGTATAATTCACCCCTCCACTTT
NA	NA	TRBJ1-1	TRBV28	CASISANTEAFF	TGTGCCAGCATAAGCGCGAACACTGAAGCTTTCTTT
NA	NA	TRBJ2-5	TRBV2	CASIEVGSETQYF	TGTGCCAGCATAGAGGTGGGCTCAGAGACCCAGTACTTC
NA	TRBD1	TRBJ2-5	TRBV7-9	CASSLRQGAEETQYF	TGTGCCAGCAGCTTACGACAGGGAGCTGAAGAGACCCAGTACTTC
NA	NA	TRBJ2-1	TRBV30	CAWSDDNEQFF	TGTGCCTGGAGCGACGACAATGAGCAGTTCTTC
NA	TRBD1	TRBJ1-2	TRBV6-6	CASSYSDRGYGYTF	TGTGCCAGCAGTTATTCGGACAGGGGCTATGGCTACACCTTC
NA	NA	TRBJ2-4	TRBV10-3	CAISEGGYNIQYF	TGTGCCATCAGTGAGGGAGGGTATAACATTCAGTACTTC
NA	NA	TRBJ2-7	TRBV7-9	CASSFPRGTQEQQYF	TGTGCCAGCAGCTTCCCGAGGGGGACCCAGGAACAGCAGTACTTC
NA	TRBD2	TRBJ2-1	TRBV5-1	CASSLGLAGGDEQFF	TGCGCCAGCAGCTTAGGACTAGCGGGAGGGGATGAGCAGTTCTTC
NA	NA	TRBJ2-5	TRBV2	CAGRMSSSQETQYF	TGTGCCGGGAGAATGAGTAGCAGCCAAGAGACCCAGTACTTC
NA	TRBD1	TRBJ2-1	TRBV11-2	CASSRGQGAREQFF	TGTGCCAGCAGCCGGGGACAGGGGGCGAGGGAGCAGTTCTTC
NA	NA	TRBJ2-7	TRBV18	CASSPDQTYEQYF	TGTGCCAGCTCACCAGATCAGACCTACGAGCAGTACTTC
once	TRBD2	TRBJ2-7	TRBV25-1	CASSDSTAGASYEQYF	TGTGCCAGCAGTGACTCCACTGCGGGAGCCTCCTACGAGCAGTACTTC
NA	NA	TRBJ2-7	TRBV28	CASSFLVYEQYF	TGTGCCAGCAGTTTTCTAGTCTACGAGCAGTACTTC
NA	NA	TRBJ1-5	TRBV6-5	CASSYREDQPQHF	TGTGCCAGCAGTTACCGGGAGGATCAGCCCCAGCATTTT
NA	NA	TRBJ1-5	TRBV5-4	CASSLGGSDQPQHF	TGTGCCAGCAGCTTGGGGGGTAGCGATCAGCCCCAGCATTTT
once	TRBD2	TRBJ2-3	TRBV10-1	CASSESLAGVVDTQYF	TGCGCCAGCAGTGAGTCTCTAGCGGGAGTGGTAGATACGCAGTATTTT
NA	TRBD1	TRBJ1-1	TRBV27	CASSFWTGRNTEAFF	TGTGCCAGCAGTTTTTGGACAGGGAGGAACACTGAAGCTTTCTTT
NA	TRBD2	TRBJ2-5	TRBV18	CASSPGLGEETQYF	TGTGCCAGCTCACCGGGACTAGGGGAGGAGACCCAGTACTTC
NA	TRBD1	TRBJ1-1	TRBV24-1	CATRDRVTTEAFF	TGTGCCACCCGGGACAGGGTAACCACTGAAGCTTTCTTT
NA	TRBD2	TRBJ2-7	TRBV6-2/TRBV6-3	CASSPTSGLMMSSYEQYF	TGTGCCAGCAGTCCGACTAGCGGGCTAATGATGAGCTCCTACGAGCAGTACTTC
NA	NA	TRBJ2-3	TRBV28	CASSVISTDTQYF	TGTGCCAGCAGTGTGATAAGCACAGATACGCAGTATTTT
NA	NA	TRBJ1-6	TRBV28	CASSLAGSSYNSPLHF	TGTGCCAGCAGTTTGGCCGGGAGCTCCTATAATTCACCCCTCCACTTT
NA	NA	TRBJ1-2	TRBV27	CASSLSAGAIYGYTF	TGTGCCAGCAGTTTATCGGCAGGGGCGATATATGGCTACACCTTC
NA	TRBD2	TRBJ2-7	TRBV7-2	CASRIQGLANYEQYF	TGTGCCAGCAGAATCCAGGGACTAGCTAACTACGAGCAGTACTTC
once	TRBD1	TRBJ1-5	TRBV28	CASTYRGKNQPQHF	TGTGCCAGCACCTACAGGGGGAAAAATCAGCCCCAGCATTTT
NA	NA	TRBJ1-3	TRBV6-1	CASSEQEAVTNTIYF	TGTGCCAGCAGTGAACAAGAGGCGGTAACAAACACCATATATTTT
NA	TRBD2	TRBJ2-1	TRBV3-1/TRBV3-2	CASSQDSAGSSGDNEQFF	TGTGCCAGCAGCCAAGATTCAGCAGGGAGTAGCGGGGACAATGAGCAGTTCTTC
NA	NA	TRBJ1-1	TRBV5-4	CASSLPGRRMNTEAFF	TGTGCCAGCAGCCTTCCAGGGCGTCGAATGAACACTGAAGCTTTCTTT
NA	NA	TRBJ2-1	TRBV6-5	CASWADSYNEQFF	TGTGCCAGCTGGGCGGACTCCTACAATGAGCAGTTCTTC
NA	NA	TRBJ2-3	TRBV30	CAWSVRRVSDTQYF	TGTGCCTGGAGTGTTCGGAGGGTCTCAGATACGCAGTATTTT
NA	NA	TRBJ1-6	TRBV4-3	CASSQDLRENSPLHF	TGCGCCAGCAGCCAAGATCTCAGGGAGAATTCACCCCTCCACTTT
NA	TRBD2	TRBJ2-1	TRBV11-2	CASSLDRASGTYEQFF	TGTGCCAGCAGCTTAGATCGGGCTAGCGGGACGTATGAGCAGTTCTTC
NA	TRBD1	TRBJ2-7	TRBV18	CASSLQGVLPSYEQYF	TGTGCCAGCTCTCTACAGGGGGTCCTTCCCTCCTACGAGCAGTACTTC
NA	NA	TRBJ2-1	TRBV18	CASARGSSYNEQFF	TGTGCTTCGGCCCGGGGGTCCTCCTACAATGAGCAGTTCTTC
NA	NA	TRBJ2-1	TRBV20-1	CSASRGGEQFF	TGCAGTGCCTCTAGGGGGGGTGAGCAGTTCTTC
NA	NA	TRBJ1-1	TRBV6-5	CATRDANTEAFF	TGTGCCACCCGGGACGCGAACACTGAAGCTTTCTTT
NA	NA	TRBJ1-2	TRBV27	CASSADRITQDKGYTF	TGTGCCAGCAGTGCCGACCGAATCACACAGGACAAAGGCTACACCTTC
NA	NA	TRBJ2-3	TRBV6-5	CASSPWRAGTDTQYF	TGTGCCAGCAGTCCCTGGCGGGCCGGCACAGATACGCAGTATTTT
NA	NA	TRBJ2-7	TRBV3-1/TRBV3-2	CASSQFLDEQYF	TGTGCCAGCAGCCAATTCCTAGACGAGCAGTACTTC
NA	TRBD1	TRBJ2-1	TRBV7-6	CASSYTGTGVRHEQFF	TGTGCCAGCAGCTATACCGGGACAGGGGTTCGGCATGAGCAGTTCTTC
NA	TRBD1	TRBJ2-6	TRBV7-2	CASSLGDRGFSSGANVLTF	TGTGCCAGCAGCTTAGGGGACAGGGGCTTTAGCTCTGGGGCCAACGTCCTGACTTTC
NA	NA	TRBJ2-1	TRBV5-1	CASSLRTDYNEQFF	TGCGCCAGCAGCTTGAGAACAGACTACAATGAGCAGTTCTTC
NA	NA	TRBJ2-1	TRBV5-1	CASSPRLGGYNEQFF	TGCGCCAGCAGCCCCCGACTAGGGGGCTACAATGAGCAGTTCTTC
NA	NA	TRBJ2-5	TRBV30	CAWSKALGGRETQYF	TGTGCCTGGAGTAAGGCCCTTGGGGGTCGGGAGACCCAGTACTTC
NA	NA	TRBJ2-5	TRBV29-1	CSIAQGQGETQYF	TGCAGCATAGCTCAGGGCCAAGGAGAGACCCAGTACTTC
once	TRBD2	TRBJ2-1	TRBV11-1	CASSLQLAGSYNEQFF	TGTGCCAGCAGCTTACAACTAGCGGGAAGCTACAATGAGCAGTTCTTC
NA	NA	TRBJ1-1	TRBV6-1	CASSELFRPGENTEAFF	TGTGCCAGCAGTGAATTGTTTCGGCCCGGGGAGAACACTGAAGCTTTCTTT
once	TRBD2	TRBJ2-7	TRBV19	CASSMTSGGYEQYF	TGTGCCAGTAGTATGACTAGCGGCGGCTACGAGCAGTACTTC
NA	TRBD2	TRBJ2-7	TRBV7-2	CASSFSTFGTSVSTYEQYF	TGTGCCAGCAGCTTCTCAACCTTCGGGACTAGCGTTTCGACCTACGAGCAGTACTTC
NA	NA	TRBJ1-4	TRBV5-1	CASSLAAFNEKLFF	TGCGCCAGCAGCTTGGCGGCTTTTAATGAAAAACTGTTTTTT